This record looks at one T cell receptor (beta chain) sequence and its context. Its specificity is unknown. Patients had received no treatment of any kind before thyroid surgery. TCRdb re-called clones via MiXCR from the PCR reads. The sample contains around 20,000 clones, 27% of which appear only once. This sample was taken from a study of metastatic and nonmetastatic thyroid tumors. Study-level findings and limits: Relative to benign nodules, malignant thyroid tumors were reportedly characterized by significantly elevated TCR beta diversity in blood and tumor.

The CDR3 is 12 residues long. Germline V CDR1 and CDR2: PRHDT, FYEKMQ (reference sequence). The V end lost 0 bases, the J end lost 4 bases, and 4 bases lay between the germline ends. The chain employs TRBV13 and TRBJ2-7; D not resolved. The receptor's source is a female donor with papillary thyroid cancer or a benign thyroid nodule (not recorded which). Some clones in this sample may be carry-over from other donors' samples. Sequences were obtained from blood. CDR3 amino acids: CASSLGGYEQYF. The DNA of the CDR3 is TGTGCCAGCAGCTTAGGTGGGTACGAGCAGTACTTC.